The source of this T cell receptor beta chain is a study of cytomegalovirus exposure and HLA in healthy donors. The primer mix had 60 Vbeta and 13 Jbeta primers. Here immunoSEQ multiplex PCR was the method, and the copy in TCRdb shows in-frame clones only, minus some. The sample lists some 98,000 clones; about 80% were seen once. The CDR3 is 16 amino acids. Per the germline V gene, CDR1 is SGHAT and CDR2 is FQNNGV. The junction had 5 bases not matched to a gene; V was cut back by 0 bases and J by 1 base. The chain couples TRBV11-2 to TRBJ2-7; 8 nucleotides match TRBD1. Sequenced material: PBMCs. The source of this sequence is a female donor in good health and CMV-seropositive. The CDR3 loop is CASSLDLGQGSYEQYF. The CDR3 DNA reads TGTGCCAGCAGCTTAGATCTTGGACAGGGTTCCTACGAGCAGTACTTC.